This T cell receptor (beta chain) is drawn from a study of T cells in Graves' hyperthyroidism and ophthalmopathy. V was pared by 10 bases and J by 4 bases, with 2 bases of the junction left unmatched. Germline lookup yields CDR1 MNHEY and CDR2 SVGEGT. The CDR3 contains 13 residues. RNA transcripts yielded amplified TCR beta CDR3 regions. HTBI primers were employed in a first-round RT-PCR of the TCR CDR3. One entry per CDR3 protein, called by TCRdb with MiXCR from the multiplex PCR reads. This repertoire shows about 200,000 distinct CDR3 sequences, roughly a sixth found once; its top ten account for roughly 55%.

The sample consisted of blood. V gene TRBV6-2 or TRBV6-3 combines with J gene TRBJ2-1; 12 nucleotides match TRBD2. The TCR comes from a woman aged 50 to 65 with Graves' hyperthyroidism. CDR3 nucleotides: TGTGCCACCGGACTAGCGGGATACAATGAGCAGTTCTTC. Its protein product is CATGLAGYNEQFF.